This T cell receptor beta chain is drawn from a study of radiotherapy plus CTLA-4 blockade in lung cancer. About the study: Of the patients, roughly 20% showed objective responses and roughly 30% attained disease control. Findings and limits, study-wide: TCR clones originating in tumors grew in number in blood after radiotherapy plus ipilimumab.

This clone was detected a few times. Its antigen is undetermined. Repertoires were generated with immunoSEQ multiplex PCR, while TCRdb's copy carries only in-frame clones and drops some. The profile shows tens of thousands of clones, 79% of them singletons. Germline V gene data show CDR1 as MDHEN and CDR2 as SYDVKM. The CDR3 sequence is 15 residues long. Trimming removed 6 bases at V and 5 bases at J, with 16 bases between. The clonotype originates from a human donor with non-small cell lung cancer that progressed on radiotherapy plus ipilimumab. The rearrangement links TRBV28 to TRBJ2-2, with D possibly TRBD1 on 6 matching bases. The source material was peripheral blood, sampled from a patient treated with radiotherapy plus ipilimumab. CDR3 amino acids: CASRQGLGGTGELFF. DNA of the CDR3: TGTGCCAGCAGGCAGGGGTTAGGAGGAACCGGGGAGCTGTTTTTT.